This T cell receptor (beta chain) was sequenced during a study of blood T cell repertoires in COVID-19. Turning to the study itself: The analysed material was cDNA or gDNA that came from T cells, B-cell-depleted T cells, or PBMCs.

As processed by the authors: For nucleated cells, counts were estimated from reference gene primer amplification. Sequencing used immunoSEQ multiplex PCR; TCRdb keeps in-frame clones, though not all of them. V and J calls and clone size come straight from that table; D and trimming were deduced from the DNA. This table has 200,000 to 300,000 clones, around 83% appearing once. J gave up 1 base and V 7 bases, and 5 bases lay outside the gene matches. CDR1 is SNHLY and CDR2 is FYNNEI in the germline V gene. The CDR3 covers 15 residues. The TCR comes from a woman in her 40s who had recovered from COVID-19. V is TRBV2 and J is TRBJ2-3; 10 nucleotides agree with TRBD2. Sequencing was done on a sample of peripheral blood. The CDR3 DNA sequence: TGTGCCAGCAAGCTAGCGGGGGCCCGCACAGATACGCAGTATTTT. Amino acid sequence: CASKLAGARTDTQYF. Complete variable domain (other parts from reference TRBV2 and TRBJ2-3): EPEVTQTPSHQVTQMGQEVILRCVPISNHLYFYWYRQILGQKVEFLVSFYNNEISEKSEIFDDQFSVERPDGSNFTLKIRSTKLEDSAMYFCASKLAGARTDTQYFGPGTRLTVL.